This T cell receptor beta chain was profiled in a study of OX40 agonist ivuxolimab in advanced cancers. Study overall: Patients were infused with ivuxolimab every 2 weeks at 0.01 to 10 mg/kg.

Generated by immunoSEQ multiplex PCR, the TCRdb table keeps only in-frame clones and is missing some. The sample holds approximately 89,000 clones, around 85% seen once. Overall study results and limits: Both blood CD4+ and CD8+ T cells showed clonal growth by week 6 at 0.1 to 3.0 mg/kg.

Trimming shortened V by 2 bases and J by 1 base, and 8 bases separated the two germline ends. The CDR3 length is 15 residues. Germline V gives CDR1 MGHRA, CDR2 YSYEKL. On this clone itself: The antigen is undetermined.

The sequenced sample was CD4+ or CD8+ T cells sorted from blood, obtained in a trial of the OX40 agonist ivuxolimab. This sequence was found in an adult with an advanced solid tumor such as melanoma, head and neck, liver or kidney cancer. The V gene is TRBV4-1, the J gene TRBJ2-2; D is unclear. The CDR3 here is CASSQILRNTGELFF. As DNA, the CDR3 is TGCGCCAGCAGCCAAATTTTAAGGAACACCGGGGAGCTGTTTTTT.